This T cell receptor beta chain came from a study of T cell responses to AZD1222 COVID-19 vaccine. Study-wide points: The breadth and depth of Spike-specific TCRs increased once two AZD1222 doses had been given. Just 5 to 7 people given AZD1222 tested seropositive at baseline. Clonal diversity may have been underestimated, and the donors were mostly white British, with more females than males. In the spike-specific TCR repertoire, nearly half reportedly target unmutated variant regions.

The CDR3 is 13 residues long. V was cut by 0 bases and J by 6 bases, with 6 bases left in between. CDR1 and CDR2 from the germline V gene are LNHNV and YYDKDF (reference sequence). Sequenced by immunoSEQ multiplex PCR; TCRdb stores in-frame clones only, minus some. Among 80,000 or so clones listed, about 93% were seen once. To note about this clone: No antigen is known for it.

The gene calls are TRBV15 and TRBJ1-5; no clear D gene. The sequencing here drew on peripheral blood, taken on day 0 of MenACWY control vaccination. This TCR derives from an adult in good health. The CDR3 loop is CATSREAGQPQHF. CDR3 coding DNA: TGTGCCACCAGCAGAGAGGCGGGTCAGCCCCAGCATTTT. Combining the CDR3 with reference TRBV15 and TRBJ1-5 gives the whole variable domain DAMVIQNPRYQVTQFGKPVTLSCSQTLNHNVMYWYQQKSSQAPKLLFHYYDKDFNNEADTPDNFQSRRPNTSFCFLDIRSPGLGDTAMYLCATSREAGQPQHFGDGTRLSIL.